A selection of T cell receptor beta chains follows, all from one sample in a study of cytomegalovirus exposure and HLA in healthy donors. The repertoire was sequenced with immunoSEQ multiplex PCR; TCRdb's copy has only in-frame clones and lacks some. The repertoire holds approximately 55,000 clones, with 81% as singletons. Source material: PBMCs. Every receptor here comes from a boy aged 5-17 years in good health and CMV-seropositive. Both conserved end residues are part of each CDR3. Each record gives: V gene, clone size, D gene, J gene, CDR3 length, CDR3 DNA, CDR3 protein. The D gene is left open where the match is weak. Expanded clones get a size class; other rows say once, few or many, or leave the size out.

>TRBV6-4|medium-sized|TRBD2|TRBJ2-3|19
TGTGCCAGCAGTGACTCGAACCCCGGTGGTAGCGGGGGCACAGATACGCAGTATTTT
CASSDSNPGGSGGTDTQYF
>TRBV27|.|TRBD1|TRBJ1-1|14
TGTGCCAGCAGTTCGGACAGGATGAACACTGAAGCTTTCTTT
CASSSDRMNTEAFF
>TRBV4-2|few|TRBD2|TRBJ2-3|17
TGTGCCAGCAGCCAAGGTGTCGGGGGGGGTGGCACAGATACGCAGTATTTT
CASSQGVGGGGTDTQYF
>TRBV5-1|.|.|TRBJ2-5|13
TGCGCCAGCAGCCCGACACAGGTGGAGACCCAGTACTTC
CASSPTQVETQYF
>TRBV7-9|.|.|TRBJ2-5|13
TGTGCCAGCAGCTTGGGGAGCCCAGAGACCCAGTACTTC
CASSLGSPETQYF
>TRBV7-2|.|.|TRBJ2-5|13
TGTGCCAGCGGCTACTCAACAGGGGAGACCCAGTACTTC
CASGYSTGETQYF
>TRBV15|few|.|TRBJ1-4|16
TGTGCCACCAGCAGAGAGGGAGGGAAAGGCGGAGAAAAACTGTTTTTT
CATSREGGKGGEKLFF
>TRBV28|.|.|TRBJ1-6|16
TGTGCCAGCAGTTCACAGGGTTTATCCTATAATTCACCCCTCCACTTT
CASSSQGLSYNSPLHF
>TRBV5-1|.|.|TRBJ1-3|15
TGCGCCAGCAGCTCCGGGGGGACTGCTGGAAACACCATATATTTT
CASSSGGTAGNTIYF
>TRBV18|.|TRBD2|TRBJ2-7|17
TGTGCCAGCTCACCAAGTGGGAGCGGGGGGGCCCTGAACGAGCAGTACTTC
CASSPSGSGGALNEQYF
>TRBV5-4|.|.|TRBJ1-3|13
TGTGCCAGCAGCCTAGGACAGACCAACACCATATATTTT
CASSLGQTNTIYF
>TRBV13|.|.|TRBJ2-7|15
TGTGCCAGCAGCCATCCGGAGGAGGATTTCTACGAGCAGTACTTC
CASSHPEEDFYEQYF
>TRBV5-1|.|TRBD1|TRBJ1-1|15
TGCGCCAGCAGTCAGGGACAGGGCCTGAACACTGAAGCTTTCTTT
CASSQGQGLNTEAFF
>TRBV2|once|.|TRBJ1-5|14
TGTGCCAGCAGGGGGATGCGGGGCAGTCAGCCCCAGCATTTT
CASRGMRGSQPQHF
>TRBV6-6|.|TRBD1|TRBJ2-1|14
TGTGCCAGTTCGGTGGGACAGGGAAATTATGAGCAGTTCTTC
CASSVGQGNYEQFF
>TRBV5-1|.|.|TRBJ1-4|14
TGCGCCAGCAGCTTGAGACAGCGTAATGAAAAACTGTTTTTT
CASSLRQRNEKLFF
>TRBV15|.|TRBD1|TRBJ2-1|17
TGTGCCACCAGCAGAGATGGACAGGGAAAGTTCCGTGGTGAGCAGTTCTTC
CATSRDGQGKFRGEQFF
>TRBV16|.|TRBD1|TRBJ1-6|15
TGTGCCAGCAGTCGCTCCGGGACAGTGAATTCACCCCTCCACTTT
CASSRSGTVNSPLHF